This is a list of T cell receptor beta chains from one sample in a study of blood T cell repertoires in COVID-19. Assay used: immunoSEQ multiplex PCR; TCRdb lists only in-frame clones, some missing. The data contain some 190,000 clones, 70% to 90% of them singletons. The sequenced sample was peripheral blood. These TCRs come from a human donor with active or convalescent COVID-19. The donor label of this sample is uncertain. The CDR3 runs from the conserved cysteine through the conserved F or W. A D gene is named only where the DNA matches it firmly. The size field is filled for only some rows; it gives once, few, many or a size class.

size	V	J	D	CDR3	DNA
-	TRBV24-1	TRBJ2-1	TRBD1	CATSAPGTGFSDNEQFF	TGTGCCACCAGTGCCCCCGGGACAGGGTTCTCGGACAATGAGCAGTTCTTC
-	TRBV19	TRBJ1-1	TRBD1	CASSPRQGAYTEAFF	TGTGCCAGTAGTCCGCGGCAGGGGGCATATACTGAAGCTTTCTTT
-	TRBV7-2	TRBJ1-5	-	CASSPKGGAYQPQHF	TGTGCCAGCAGCCCCAAAGGGGGGGCTTATCAGCCCCAGCATTTT
-	TRBV11-3	TRBJ2-3	TRBD1	CASSLGSGTGIDTQYF	TGTGCCAGCAGCTTAGGGTCCGGGACAGGAATAGATACGCAGTATTTT
-	TRBV5-1	TRBJ1-1	-	CASSMTDGGEAFF	TGCGCCAGCAGCATGACTGACGGGGGTGAAGCTTTCTTT
once	TRBV15	TRBJ2-1	TRBD2	CATSRQGLGTYNEQFF	TGTGCCACCAGCAGACAAGGACTAGGTACATACAATGAGCAGTTCTTC
-	TRBV4-1	TRBJ2-1	TRBD2	CASSQGSGRGYNEQFF	TGCGCCAGCAGCCAAGGGTCGGGGCGGGGGTACAATGAGCAGTTCTTC
-	TRBV19	TRBJ1-3	-	CASSADRAGNTIYF	TGTGCCAGTAGTGCCGACAGAGCTGGAAACACCATATATTTT
-	TRBV2	TRBJ1-4	TRBD1	CAGRQGNEKLFF	TGTGCCGGGAGACAGGGTAATGAAAAACTGTTTTTT
once	TRBV12-5	TRBJ1-3	-	CTSGQSSGNTIYF	TGTACTAGTGGACAGAGCTCTGGAAACACCATATATTTT
-	TRBV19	TRBJ2-3	-	CASSILSRLTDTQYF	TGTGCCAGTAGTATTCTCTCGCGGCTCACAGATACGCAGTATTTT
-	TRBV5-4	TRBJ1-1	TRBD1	CASSADGTGLTEAFF	TGTGCCAGCAGCGCCGATGGGACAGGGTTGACTGAAGCTTTCTTT
-	TRBV28	TRBJ2-7	-	CASSWTPTFYEQYF	TGTGCCAGCAGTTGGACACCAACCTTCTACGAGCAGTACTTC
-	TRBV3-1/TRBV3-2	TRBJ2-7	TRBD2	CASSPLAGAFATYEQYF	TGTGCCAGCAGCCCACTAGCGGGAGCCTTCGCCACCTACGAGCAGTACTTC
-	TRBV10-3	TRBJ2-3	TRBD2	CAISDPLAGARDTQYF	TGTGCCATCAGTGACCCCTTAGCGGGGGCGAGGGATACGCAGTATTTT
-	TRBV6-1	TRBJ2-7	-	CASSSHQTVSYEQYF	TGTGCCAGCAGTTCGCACCAGACAGTCTCCTACGAGCAGTACTTC
-	TRBV15	TRBJ2-5	-	CATSRVSETQYF	TGTGCCACCAGCAGAGTGAGCGAGACCCAGTACTTC
-	TRBV9	TRBJ2-2	-	CASSVDTGELFF	TGTGCCAGCAGCGTCGACACCGGGGAGCTGTTTTTT
-	TRBV19	TRBJ2-7	TRBD1	CASSIQGASYEQYF	TGTGCCAGTAGTATACAGGGGGCCTCCTACGAGCAGTACTTC
-	TRBV18	TRBJ2-1	-	CASSPSSSYNEQFF	TGTGCCAGCTCACCAAGTAGCTCCTACAATGAGCAGTTCTTC
-	TRBV29-1	TRBJ1-2	-	CSVEWEGHYGYTF	TGCAGCGTTGAATGGGAGGGACACTATGGCTACACCTTC
few	TRBV12-3/TRBV12-4	TRBJ2-1	TRBD2	CASNLAGGPQFF	TGTGCCAGCAATCTTGCGGGAGGGCCGCAGTTCTTC
-	TRBV3-1/TRBV3-2	TRBJ1-1	TRBD1	CASSQDLQGAGAFF	TGTGCCAGCAGCCAAGATCTACAGGGGGCGGGGGCTTTCTTT
-	TRBV7-9	TRBJ2-1	TRBD1	CASSLIPGGPTYNEQFF	TGTGCCAGCAGCTTAATTCCAGGGGGCCCCACCTACAATGAGCAGTTCTTC
-	TRBV27	TRBJ1-6	-	CASSSGQGISPLHF	TGTGCCAGCAGCTCGGGGCAGGGGATATCACCCCTCCACTTT
-	TRBV27	TRBJ1-1	-	CASSSQVMNTEAFF	TGTGCCAGCAGTTCACAGGTTATGAACACTGAAGCTTTCTTT
-	TRBV7-2	TRBJ2-7	-	CASSLVGRVNYEQYF	TGTGCCAGCAGCTTAGTGGGCAGGGTCAACTACGAGCAGTACTTC
-	TRBV28	TRBJ1-2	TRBD1	CASGVPLGQGHGYTF	TGTGCCAGCGGAGTCCCCTTGGGACAGGGCCATGGCTACACCTTC
-	TRBV5-1	TRBJ2-2	-	CASSLAEGAGTGELFF	TGCGCCAGCAGCTTGGCCGAGGGGGCGGGGACCGGGGAGCTGTTTTTT
-	TRBV27	TRBJ2-2	TRBD1	CASASGTGYNTGELFF	TGTGCCAGCGCTTCTGGGACAGGGTATAACACCGGGGAGCTGTTTTTT
-	TRBV7-6	TRBJ2-1	TRBD2	CASSPSGRIYNEQFF	TGTGCCAGCAGCCCTAGCGGGAGGATCTACAATGAGCAGTTCTTC
-	TRBV5-1	TRBJ1-6	TRBD1	CASSLATGFDSPLHF	TGCGCCAGCAGCTTGGCGACAGGGTTTGATTCACCCCTCCACTTT
-	TRBV16	TRBJ1-2	-	CASSQGLASDYTF	TGTGCCAGCAGCCAAGGGTTAGCAAGTGACTACACCTTC
few	TRBV4-3	TRBJ2-1	-	CASSQDLGGLNNEQFF	TGCGCCAGCAGCCAAGATTTGGGGGGGCTTAACAATGAGCAGTTCTTC
once	TRBV3-1/TRBV3-2	TRBJ2-1	-	CASSQHQWGPTDNEQFF	TGTGCCAGCAGCCAACACCAGTGGGGCCCGACGGACAATGAGCAGTTCTTC
-	TRBV5-4	TRBJ1-1	TRBD1	CASSIGTVEAFF	TGTGCCAGCAGCATAGGGACAGTGGAAGCTTTCTTT